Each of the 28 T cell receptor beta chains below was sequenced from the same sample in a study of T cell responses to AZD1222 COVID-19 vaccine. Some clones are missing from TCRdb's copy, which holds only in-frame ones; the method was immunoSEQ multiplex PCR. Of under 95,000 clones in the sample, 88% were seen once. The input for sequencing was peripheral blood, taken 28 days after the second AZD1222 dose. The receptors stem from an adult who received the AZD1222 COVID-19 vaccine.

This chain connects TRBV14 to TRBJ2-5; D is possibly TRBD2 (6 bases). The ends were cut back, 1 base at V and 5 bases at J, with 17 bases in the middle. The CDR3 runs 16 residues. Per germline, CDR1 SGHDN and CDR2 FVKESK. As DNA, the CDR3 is TGTGCCAGCAGCCAAGGAGAACCGGGACTTCGGGAGACCCAGTACTTC. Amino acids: CASSQGEPGLRETQYF.

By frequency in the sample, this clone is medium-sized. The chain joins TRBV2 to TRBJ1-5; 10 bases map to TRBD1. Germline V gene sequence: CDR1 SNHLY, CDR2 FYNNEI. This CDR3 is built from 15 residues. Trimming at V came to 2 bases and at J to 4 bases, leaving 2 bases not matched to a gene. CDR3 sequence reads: CASSEWTGGNQPQHF. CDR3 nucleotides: TGTGCCAGCAGTGAATGGACAGGGGGAAATCAGCCCCAGCATTTT.

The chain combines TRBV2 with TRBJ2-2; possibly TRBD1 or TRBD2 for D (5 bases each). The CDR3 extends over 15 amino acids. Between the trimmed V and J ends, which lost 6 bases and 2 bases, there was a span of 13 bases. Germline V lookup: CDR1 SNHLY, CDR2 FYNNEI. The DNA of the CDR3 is TGTGCCAGCAGGAGCCGGGACCTTAACACCGGGGAGCTGTTTTTT. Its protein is CASRSRDLNTGELFF.

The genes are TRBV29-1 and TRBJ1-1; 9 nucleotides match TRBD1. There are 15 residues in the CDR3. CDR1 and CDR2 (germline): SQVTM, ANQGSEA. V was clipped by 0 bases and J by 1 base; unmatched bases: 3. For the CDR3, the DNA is TGCAGCGTTGAAGAGCCGGGACAGGGGAACACTGAAGCTTTCTTT. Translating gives CSVEEPGQGNTEAFF.

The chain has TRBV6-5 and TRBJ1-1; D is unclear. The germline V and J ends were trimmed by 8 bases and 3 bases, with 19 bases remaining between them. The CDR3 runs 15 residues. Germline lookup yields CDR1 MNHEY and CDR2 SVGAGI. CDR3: CASPASGGQDTEAFF. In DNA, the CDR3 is TGTGCCAGCCCCGCCAGTGGCGGCCAGGACACTGAAGCTTTCTTT.

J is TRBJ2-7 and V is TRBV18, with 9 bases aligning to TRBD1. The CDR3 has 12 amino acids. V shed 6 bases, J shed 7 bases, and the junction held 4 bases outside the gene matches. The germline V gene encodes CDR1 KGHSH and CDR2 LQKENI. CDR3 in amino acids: CASSNRGQEQYF. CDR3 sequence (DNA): TGTGCCAGCTCGAACAGGGGGCAGGAGCAGTACTTC.

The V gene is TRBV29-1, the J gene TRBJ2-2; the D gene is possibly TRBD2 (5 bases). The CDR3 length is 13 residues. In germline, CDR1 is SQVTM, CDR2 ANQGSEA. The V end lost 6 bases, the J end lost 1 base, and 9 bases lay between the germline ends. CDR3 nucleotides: TGCAGCGTATATAGCGAGAACACCGGGGAGCTGTTTTTT. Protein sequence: CSVYSENTGELFF.

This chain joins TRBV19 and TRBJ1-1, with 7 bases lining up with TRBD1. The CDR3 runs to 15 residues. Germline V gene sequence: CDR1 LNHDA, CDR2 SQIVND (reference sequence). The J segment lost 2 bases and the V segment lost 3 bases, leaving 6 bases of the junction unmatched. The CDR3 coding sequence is TGTGCCAGTAGTATGGGGACAGCCTTTAACACTGAAGCTTTCTTT. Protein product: CASSMGTAFNTEAFF.

As DNA, the CDR3 is TGTGCCAGCAGCCCTCGAGACGGGAGGGGGCAGTATTTT. It encodes CASSPRDGRGQYF. This rearrangement joins TRBV7-8 to TRBJ2-3; 8 bases fit TRBD2. This CDR3 has 13 residues. J gave up 11 bases and V 5 bases, and 9 bases lay outside the gene matches. The germline CDR1 and CDR2 sequences are SGHVS and FQNEAQ.

CDR3 bases: TGCGCCAGCAGCTTGGGCAGGGCGGACAATCAGCCCCAGCATTTT. Its translation: CASSLGRADNQPQHF. This chain connects TRBV5-1 to TRBJ1-5, with TRBD1 as a possible D gene (5 bases). CDR3 length: 15 residues. From germline, CDR1 is SGHRS and CDR2 YFSETQ. V was cut by 0 bases and J by 3 bases, with 10 bases left in between.

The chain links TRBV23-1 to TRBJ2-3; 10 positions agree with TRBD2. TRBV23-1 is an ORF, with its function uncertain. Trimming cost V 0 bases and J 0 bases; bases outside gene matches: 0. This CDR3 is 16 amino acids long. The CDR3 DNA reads TGCGCCAGCAGTCAATCGACTAGCGGGAGCACAGATACGCAGTATTTT. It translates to CASSQSTSGSTDTQYF.

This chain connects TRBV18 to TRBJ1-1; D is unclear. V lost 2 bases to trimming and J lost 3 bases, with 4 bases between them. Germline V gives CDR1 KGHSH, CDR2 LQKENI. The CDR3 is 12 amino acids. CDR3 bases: TGTGCCAGCTCACCATCCGACACTGAAGCTTTCTTT. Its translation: CASSPSDTEAFF.

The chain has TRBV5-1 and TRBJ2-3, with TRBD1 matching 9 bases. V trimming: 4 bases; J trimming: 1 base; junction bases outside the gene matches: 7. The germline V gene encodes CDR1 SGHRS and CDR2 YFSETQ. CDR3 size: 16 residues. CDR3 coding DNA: TGCGCCAGCAGCCCTGGGACAGGGATCCGCACAGATACGCAGTATTTT. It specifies CASSPGTGIRTDTQYF.

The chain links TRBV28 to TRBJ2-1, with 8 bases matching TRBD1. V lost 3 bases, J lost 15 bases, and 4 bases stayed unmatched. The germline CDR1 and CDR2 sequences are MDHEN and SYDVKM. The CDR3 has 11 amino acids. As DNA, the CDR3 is TGTGCCAGCAGTTTCCGACAGGGGCTGTTCTTC. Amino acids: CASSFRQGLFF.

The CDR3 DNA reads as TGTGCCAGCTCACCCCGATCTGTGGAGGGCGCTGAAGCTTTCTTT. Its protein product is CASSPRSVEGAEAFF. J is TRBJ1-1 and V is TRBV18; D remains unclear. Germline values: CDR1 KGHSH, CDR2 LQKENI. V was pared by 3 bases and J by 6 bases, with 17 bases between. The CDR3 runs 15 residues. The full variable domain, its missing parts supplied by reference TRBV18 and TRBJ1-1, is NAGVMQNPRHLVRRRGQEARLRCSPMKGHSHVYWYRQLPEEGLKFMVYLQKENIIDESGMPKERFSAEFPKEGPSILRIQQVVRGDSAAYFCASSPRSVEGAEAFFGQGTRLTVV.

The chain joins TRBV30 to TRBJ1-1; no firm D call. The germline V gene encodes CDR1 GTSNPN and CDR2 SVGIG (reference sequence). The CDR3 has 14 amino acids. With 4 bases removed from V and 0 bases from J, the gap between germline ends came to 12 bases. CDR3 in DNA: TGTGCCTGGAACACCAACGGCTTGAACACTGAAGCTTTCTTT. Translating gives CAWNTNGLNTEAFF.

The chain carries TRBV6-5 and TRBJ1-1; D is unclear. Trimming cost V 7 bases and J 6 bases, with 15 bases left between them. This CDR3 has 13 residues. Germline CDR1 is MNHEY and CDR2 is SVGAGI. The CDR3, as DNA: TGTGCCAGCACCTGGGGTGGTGGGGCTGAAGCTTTCTTT. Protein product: CASTWGGGAEAFF.

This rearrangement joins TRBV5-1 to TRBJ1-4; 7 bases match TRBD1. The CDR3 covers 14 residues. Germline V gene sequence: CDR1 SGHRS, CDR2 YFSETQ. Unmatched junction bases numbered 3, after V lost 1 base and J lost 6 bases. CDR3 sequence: CASSLYRGDEKLFF. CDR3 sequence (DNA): TGCGCCAGCAGCTTGTACAGGGGAGATGAAAAACTGTTTTTT.

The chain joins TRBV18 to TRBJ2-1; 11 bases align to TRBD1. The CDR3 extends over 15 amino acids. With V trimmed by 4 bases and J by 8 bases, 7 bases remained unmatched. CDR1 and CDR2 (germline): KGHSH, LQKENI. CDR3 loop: CASSLGTGGKDEQFF. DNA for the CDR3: TGTGCCAGCTCACTCGGGACAGGGGGAAAAGATGAGCAGTTCTTC. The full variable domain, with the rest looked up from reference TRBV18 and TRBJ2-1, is NAGVMQNPRHLVRRRGQEARLRCSPMKGHSHVYWYRQLPEEGLKFMVYLQKENIIDESGMPKERFSAEFPKEGPSILRIQQVVRGDSAAYFCASSLGTGGKDEQFFGPGTRLTVL.

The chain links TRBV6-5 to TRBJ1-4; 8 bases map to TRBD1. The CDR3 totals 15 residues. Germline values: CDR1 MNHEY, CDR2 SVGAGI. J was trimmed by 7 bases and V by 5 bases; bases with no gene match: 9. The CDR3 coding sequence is TGTGCCAGCAGTCCTCAGGGGGCGAGTGGTGAAAAACTGTTTTTT. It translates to CASSPQGASGEKLFF.

The CDR3 loop reads CATSRDLAEETQYF. The CDR3 nucleotides read TGTGCCACCAGCAGAGATCTAGCGGAAGAGACCCAGTACTTC. The V call is TRBV15, the J call TRBJ2-5, with TRBD2 identical over 7 bases. This CDR3 is built from 14 residues. Germline trimming cut 0 bases from V and 3 bases from J; bases unmatched to any gene: 1. Germline loops: CDR1 LNHNV, CDR2 YYDKDF (reference sequence).

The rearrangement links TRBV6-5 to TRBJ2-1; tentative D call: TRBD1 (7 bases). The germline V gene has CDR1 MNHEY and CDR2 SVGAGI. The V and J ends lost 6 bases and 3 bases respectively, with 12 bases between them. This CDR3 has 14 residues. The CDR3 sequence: CASRRQGGYNEQFF. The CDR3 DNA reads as TGTGCCAGCAGACGACAGGGAGGCTACAATGAGCAGTTCTTC.

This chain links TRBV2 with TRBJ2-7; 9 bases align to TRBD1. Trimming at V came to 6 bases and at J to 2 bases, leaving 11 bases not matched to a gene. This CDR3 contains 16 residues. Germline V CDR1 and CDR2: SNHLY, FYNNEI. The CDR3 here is CASRRDRVVVAYEQYF. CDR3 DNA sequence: TGTGCCAGCAGAAGGGACAGGGTTGTCGTGGCCTACGAGCAGTACTTC.

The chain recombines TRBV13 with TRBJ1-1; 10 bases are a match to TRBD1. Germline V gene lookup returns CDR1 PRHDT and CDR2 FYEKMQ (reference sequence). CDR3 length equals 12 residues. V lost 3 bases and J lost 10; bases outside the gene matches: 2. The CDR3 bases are TGTGCCAGCAGCTTGACAGGGGGCTTAGCTTTCTTT. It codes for CASSLTGGLAFF. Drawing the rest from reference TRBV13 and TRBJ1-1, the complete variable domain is AAGVIQSPRHLIKEKRETATLKCYPIPRHDTVYWYQQGPGQDPQFLISFYEKMQSDKGSIPDRFSAQQFSDYHSELNMSSLELGDSALYFCASSLTGGLAFFGQGTRLTVV.

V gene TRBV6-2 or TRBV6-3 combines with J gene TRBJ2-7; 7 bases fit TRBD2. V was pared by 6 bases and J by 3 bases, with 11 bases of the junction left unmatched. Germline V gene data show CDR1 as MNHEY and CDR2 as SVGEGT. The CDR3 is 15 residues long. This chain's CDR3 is CASSSPAGVHYEQYF. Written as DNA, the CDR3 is TGTGCCAGCAGCTCCCCCGCGGGGGTGCACTACGAGCAGTACTTC.

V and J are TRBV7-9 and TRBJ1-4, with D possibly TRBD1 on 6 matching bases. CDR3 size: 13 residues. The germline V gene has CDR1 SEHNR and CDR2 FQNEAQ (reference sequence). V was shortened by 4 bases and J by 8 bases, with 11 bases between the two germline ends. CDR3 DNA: TGTGCCAGCAGCTCCCGAGGGGGAGAAAAACTGTTTTTT. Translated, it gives CASSSRGGEKLFF.

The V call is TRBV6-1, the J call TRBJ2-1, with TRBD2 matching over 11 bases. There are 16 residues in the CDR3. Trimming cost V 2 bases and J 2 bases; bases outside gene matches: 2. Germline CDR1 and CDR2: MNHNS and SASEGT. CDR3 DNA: TGTGCCAGCAGTGAAAGGGGACTAGCGGCCTACAATGAGCAGTTCTTC. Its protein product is CASSERGLAAYNEQFF.

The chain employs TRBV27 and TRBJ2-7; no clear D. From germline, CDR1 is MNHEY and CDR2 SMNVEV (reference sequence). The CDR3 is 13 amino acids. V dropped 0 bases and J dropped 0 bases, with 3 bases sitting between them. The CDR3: CASSLSYSYEQYF. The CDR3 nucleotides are TGTGCCAGCAGTTTATCGTACTCCTACGAGCAGTACTTC.